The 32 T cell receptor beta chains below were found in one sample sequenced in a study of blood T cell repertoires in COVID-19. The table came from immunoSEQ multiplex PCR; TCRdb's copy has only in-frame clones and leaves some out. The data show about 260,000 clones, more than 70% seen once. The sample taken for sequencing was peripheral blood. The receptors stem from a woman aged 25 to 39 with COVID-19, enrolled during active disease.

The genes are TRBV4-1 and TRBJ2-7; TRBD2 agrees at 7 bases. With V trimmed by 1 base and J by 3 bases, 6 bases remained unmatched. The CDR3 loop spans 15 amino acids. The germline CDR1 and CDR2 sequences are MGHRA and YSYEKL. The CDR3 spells CASSQVRSGRYEQYF. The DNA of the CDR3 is TGCGCCAGCAGCCAAGTGCGTAGCGGGCGCTACGAGCAGTACTTC.

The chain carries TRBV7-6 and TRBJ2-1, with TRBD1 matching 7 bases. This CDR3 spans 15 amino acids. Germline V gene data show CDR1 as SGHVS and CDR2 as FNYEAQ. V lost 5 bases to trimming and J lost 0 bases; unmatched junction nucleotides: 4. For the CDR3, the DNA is TGTGCCAGCAGCCGGACAGGTAGCTCCTACAATGAGCAGTTCTTC. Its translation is CASSRTGSSYNEQFF. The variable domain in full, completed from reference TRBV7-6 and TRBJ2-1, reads GAGVSQSPRYKVTKRGQDVALRCDPISGHVSLYWYRQALGQGPEFLTYFNYEAQQDKSGLPNDRFSAERPEGSISTLTIQRTEQRDSAMYRCASSRTGSSYNEQFFGPGTRLTVL.

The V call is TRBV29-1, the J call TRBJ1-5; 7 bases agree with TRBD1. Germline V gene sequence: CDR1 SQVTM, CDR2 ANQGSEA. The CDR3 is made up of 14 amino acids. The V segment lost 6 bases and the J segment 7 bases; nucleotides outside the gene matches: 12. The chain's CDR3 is CSVRGSGGRQPQHF. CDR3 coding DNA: TGCAGCGTCCGGGGGTCAGGGGGTAGGCAGCCCCAGCATTTT.

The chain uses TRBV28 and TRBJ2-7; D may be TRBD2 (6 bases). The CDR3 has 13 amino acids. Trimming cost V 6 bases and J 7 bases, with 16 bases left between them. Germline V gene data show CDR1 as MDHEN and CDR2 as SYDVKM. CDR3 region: CASRPLASGEQYF. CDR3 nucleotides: TGTGCCAGCAGACCGCTAGCGTCGGGGGAGCAGTACTTC.

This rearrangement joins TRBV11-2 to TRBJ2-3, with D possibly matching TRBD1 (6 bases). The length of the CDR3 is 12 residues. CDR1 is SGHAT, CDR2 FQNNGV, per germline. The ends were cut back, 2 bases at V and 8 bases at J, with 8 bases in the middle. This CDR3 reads CASSLSRGTQYF. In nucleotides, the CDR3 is TGTGCCAGCAGCTTAAGCAGGGGTACGCAGTATTTT.

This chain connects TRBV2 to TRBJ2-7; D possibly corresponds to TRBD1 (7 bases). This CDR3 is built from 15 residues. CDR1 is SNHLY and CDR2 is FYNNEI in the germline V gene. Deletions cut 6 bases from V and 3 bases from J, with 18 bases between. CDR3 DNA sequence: TGTGCCAGCAGAGGGGCAGGGGGGCCTTTCTACGAGCAGTACTTC. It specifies CASRGAGGPFYEQYF.

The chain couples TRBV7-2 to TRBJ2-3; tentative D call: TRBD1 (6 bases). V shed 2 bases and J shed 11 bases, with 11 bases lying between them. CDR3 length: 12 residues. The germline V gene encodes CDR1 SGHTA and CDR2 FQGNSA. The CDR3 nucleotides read TGTGCCAGCAGCTTACAGGGGATCGGGCAGTATTTT. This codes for CASSLQGIGQYF.

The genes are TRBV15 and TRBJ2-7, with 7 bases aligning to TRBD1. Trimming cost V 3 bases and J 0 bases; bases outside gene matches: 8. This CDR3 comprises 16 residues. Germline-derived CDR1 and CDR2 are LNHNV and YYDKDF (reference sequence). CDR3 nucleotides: TGTGCCACCAGCAGGGAAACAGGGGTCCTCTCCTACGAGCAGTACTTC. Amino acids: CATSRETGVLSYEQYF. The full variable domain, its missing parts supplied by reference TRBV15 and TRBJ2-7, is DAMVIQNPRYQVTQFGKPVTLSCSQTLNHNVMYWYQQKSSQAPKLLFHYYDKDFNNEADTPDNFQSRRPNTSFCFLDIRSPGLGDTAMYLCATSRETGVLSYEQYFGPGTRLTVT.

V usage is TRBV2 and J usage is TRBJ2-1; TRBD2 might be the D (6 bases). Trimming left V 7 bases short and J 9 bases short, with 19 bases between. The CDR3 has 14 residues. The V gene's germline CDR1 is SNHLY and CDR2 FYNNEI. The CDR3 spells CASTGTRDRSEQFF. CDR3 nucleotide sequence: TGTGCCAGCACTGGGACGCGGGACCGCAGTGAGCAGTTCTTC.

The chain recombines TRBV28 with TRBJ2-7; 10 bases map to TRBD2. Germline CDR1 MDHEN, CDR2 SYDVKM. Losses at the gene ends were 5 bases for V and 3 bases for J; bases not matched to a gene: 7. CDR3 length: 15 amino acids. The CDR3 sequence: CASSESGRARYEQYF. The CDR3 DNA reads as TGTGCCAGCAGTGAGAGCGGGAGGGCCCGCTACGAGCAGTACTTC.

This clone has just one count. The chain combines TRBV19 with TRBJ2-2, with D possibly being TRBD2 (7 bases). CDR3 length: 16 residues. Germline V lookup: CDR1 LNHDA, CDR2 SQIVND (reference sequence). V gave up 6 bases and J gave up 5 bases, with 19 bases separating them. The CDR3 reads CASSPTGGAGTGELFF. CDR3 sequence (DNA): TGTGCCAGTAGCCCCACTGGGGGGGCAGGAACCGGGGAGCTGTTTTTT.

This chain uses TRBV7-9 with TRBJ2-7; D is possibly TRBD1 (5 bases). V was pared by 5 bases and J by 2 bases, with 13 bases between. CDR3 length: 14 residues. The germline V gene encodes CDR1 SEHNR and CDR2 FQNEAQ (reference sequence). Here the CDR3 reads CASSINRYPYEQYF. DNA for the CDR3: TGTGCCAGCAGCATAAACAGGTATCCCTACGAGCAGTACTTC.

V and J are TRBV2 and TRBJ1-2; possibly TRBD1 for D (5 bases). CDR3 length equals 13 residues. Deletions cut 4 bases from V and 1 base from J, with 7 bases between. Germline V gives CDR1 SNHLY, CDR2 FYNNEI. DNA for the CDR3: TGTGCCAGCAGTGGACAGCGTAACTATGGCTACACCTTC. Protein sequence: CASSGQRNYGYTF.

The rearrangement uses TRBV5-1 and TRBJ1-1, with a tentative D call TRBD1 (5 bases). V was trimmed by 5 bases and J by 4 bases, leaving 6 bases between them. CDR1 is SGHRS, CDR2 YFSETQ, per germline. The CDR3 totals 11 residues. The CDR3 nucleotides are TGCGCCAGCAGACAGGCCACTGAAGCTTTCTTT. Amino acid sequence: CASRQATEAFF.

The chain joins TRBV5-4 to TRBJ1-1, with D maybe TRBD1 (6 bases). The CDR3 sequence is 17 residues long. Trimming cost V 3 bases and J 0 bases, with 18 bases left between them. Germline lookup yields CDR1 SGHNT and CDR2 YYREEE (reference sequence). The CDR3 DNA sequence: TGTGCCAGCAGCTCCGGACAGACTTTATCCATGAACACTGAAGCTTTCTTT. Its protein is CASSSGQTLSMNTEAFF.

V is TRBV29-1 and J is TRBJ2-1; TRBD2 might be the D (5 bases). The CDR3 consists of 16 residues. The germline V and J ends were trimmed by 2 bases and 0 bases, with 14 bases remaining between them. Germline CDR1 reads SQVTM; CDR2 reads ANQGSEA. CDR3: CSVETLRESSYNEQFF. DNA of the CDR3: TGCAGCGTTGAAACGTTGAGGGAGAGCTCCTACAATGAGCAGTTCTTC.

CDR3 sequence reads: CASSSKGSRGTDTQYF. The CDR3 DNA sequence: TGCGCCAGCAGCTCCAAGGGTAGCAGGGGCACAGATACGCAGTATTTT. The chain joins TRBV5-1 to TRBJ2-3; a possible D gene is TRBD1 (5 bases). Germline V gives CDR1 SGHRS, CDR2 YFSETQ. The CDR3 covers 16 residues. V was trimmed by 3 bases and J by 1 base, leaving 15 bases between them.

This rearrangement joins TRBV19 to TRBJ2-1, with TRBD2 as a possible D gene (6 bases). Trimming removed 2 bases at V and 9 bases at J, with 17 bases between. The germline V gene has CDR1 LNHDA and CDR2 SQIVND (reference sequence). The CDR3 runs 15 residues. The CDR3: CASSIKAFAGSEQFF. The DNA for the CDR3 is TGTGCCAGTAGTATAAAGGCTTTTGCGGGAAGTGAGCAGTTCTTC.

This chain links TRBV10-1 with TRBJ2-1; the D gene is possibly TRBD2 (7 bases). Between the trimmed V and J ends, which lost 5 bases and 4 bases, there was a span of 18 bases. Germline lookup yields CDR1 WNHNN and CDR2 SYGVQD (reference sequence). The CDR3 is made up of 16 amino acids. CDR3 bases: TGCGCCAGCAGTACTAGCGCGGAGGGGGTTTACAATGAGCAGTTCTTC. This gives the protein CASSTSAEGVYNEQFF.

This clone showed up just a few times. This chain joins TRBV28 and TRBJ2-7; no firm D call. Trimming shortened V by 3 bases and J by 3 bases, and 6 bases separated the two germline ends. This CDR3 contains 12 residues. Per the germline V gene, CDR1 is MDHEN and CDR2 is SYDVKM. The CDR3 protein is CASSLRRYEQYF. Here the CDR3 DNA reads TGTGCCAGCAGTTTGCGCCGCTACGAGCAGTACTTC.

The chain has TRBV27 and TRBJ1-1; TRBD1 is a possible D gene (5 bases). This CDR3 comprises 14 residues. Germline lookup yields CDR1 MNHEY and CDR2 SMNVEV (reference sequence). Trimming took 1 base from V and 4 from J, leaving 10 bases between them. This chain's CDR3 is CASSLLAGGTEAFF. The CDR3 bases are TGTGCCAGCAGTTTATTAGCGGGGGGCACTGAAGCTTTCTTT.

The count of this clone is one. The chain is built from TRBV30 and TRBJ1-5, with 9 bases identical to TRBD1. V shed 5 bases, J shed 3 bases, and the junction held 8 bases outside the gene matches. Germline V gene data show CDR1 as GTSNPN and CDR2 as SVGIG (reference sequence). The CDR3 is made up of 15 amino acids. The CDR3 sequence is CAWGTGNLNNQPQHF. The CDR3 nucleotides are TGTGCCTGGGGGACAGGGAATTTAAACAATCAGCCCCAGCATTTT.

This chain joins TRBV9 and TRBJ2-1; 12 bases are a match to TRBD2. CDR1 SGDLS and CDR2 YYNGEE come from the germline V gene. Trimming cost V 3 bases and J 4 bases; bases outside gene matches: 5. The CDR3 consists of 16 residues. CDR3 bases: TGTGCCAGCAGCGCACTAGCGGGAGGAACATACAATGAGCAGTTCTTC. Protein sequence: CASSALAGGTYNEQFF.

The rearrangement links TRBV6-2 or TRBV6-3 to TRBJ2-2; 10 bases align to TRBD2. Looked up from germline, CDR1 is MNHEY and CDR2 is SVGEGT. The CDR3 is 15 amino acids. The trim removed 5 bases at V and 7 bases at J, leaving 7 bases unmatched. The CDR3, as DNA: TGTGCCAGCAGTCTTAGCGGGAGGTCGAGCGGGGAGCTGTTTTTT. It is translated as CASSLSGRSSGELFF.

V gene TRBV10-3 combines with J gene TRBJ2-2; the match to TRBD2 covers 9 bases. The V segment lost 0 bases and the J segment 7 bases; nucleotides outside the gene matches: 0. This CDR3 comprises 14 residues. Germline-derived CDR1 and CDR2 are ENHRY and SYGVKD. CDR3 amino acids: CAISESSGGGELFF. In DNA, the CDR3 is TGTGCCATCAGTGAGTCTAGCGGGGGCGGGGAGCTGTTTTTT.

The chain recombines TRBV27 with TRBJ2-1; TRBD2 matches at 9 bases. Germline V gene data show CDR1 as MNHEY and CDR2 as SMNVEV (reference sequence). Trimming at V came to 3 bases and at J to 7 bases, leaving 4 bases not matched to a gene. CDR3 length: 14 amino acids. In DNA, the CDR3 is TGTGCCAGCAGTTTTAGCGGGAGAAGGAATGAGCAGTTCTTC. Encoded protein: CASSFSGRRNEQFF.

The CDR3 DNA follows: TGTGCCAGTAGGTTGGCGGGAGTCCACCAAGAGACCCAGTACTTC. Amino acid sequence: CASRLAGVHQETQYF. This chain links TRBV19 with TRBJ2-5; 7 nucleotides line up with TRBD2. Germline loops: CDR1 LNHDA, CDR2 SQIVND (reference sequence). With 6 bases clipped from V and 0 bases from J, the junction kept 7 bases outside the gene matches. The CDR3 is 15 amino acids.

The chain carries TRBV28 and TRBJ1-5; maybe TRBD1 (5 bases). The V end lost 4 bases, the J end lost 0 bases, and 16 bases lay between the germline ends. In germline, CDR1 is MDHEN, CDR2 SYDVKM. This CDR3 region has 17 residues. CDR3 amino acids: CASSSWDSLYSNQPQHF. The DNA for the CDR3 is TGTGCCAGCAGTTCTTGGGACTCCCTTTATAGCAATCAGCCCCAGCATTTT.

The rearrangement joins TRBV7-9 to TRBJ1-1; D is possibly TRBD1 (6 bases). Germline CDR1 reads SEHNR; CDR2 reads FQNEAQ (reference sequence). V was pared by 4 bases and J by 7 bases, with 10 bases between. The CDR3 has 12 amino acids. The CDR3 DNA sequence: TGTGCCAGCAGCTGGGGGACAAATGAAGCTTTCTTT. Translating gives CASSWGTNEAFF. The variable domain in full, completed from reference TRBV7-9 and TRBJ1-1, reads DTGVSQNPRHKITKRGQNVTFRCDPISEHNRLYWYRQTLGQGPEFLTYFQNEAQLEKSRLLSDRFSAERPKGSFSTLEIQRTEQGDSAMYLCASSWGTNEAFFGQGTRLTVV.

The CDR3 nucleotides read TGTGCCAGCAGCGTAGTAGGGGCGGGAGCTACCGGGGAGCTGTTTTTT. Translating gives CASSVVGAGATGELFF. The chain is built from TRBV9 and TRBJ2-2; 7 nucleotides agree with TRBD2. J was trimmed by 5 bases and V by 0 bases; bases with no gene match: 7. The germline V gene encodes CDR1 SGDLS and CDR2 YYNGEE. CDR3 length equals 16 residues. Together with reference TRBV9 and TRBJ2-2, the CDR3 gives the full variable domain: DSGVTQTPKHLITATGQRVTLRCSPRSGDLSVYWYQQSLDQGLQFLIQYYNGEERAKGNILERFSAQQFPDLHSELNLSSLELGDSALYFCASSVVGAGATGELFFGEGSRLTVL.

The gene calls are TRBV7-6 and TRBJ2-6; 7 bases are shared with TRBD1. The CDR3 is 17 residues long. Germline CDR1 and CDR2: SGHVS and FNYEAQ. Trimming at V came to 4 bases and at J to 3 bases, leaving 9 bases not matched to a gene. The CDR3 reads CASSSRTGIVGANVLTF. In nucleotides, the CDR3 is TGTGCCAGCAGCTCCAGGACAGGAATAGTTGGGGCCAACGTCCTGACTTTC.

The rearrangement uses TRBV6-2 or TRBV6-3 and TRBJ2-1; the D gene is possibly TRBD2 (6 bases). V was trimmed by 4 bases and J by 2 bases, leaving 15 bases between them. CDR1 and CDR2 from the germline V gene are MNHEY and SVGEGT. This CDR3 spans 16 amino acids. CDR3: CASSSASGLPYNEQFF. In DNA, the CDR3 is TGTGCCAGCAGTTCCGCCTCCGGACTACCCTACAATGAGCAGTTCTTC.